The 24 T cell receptor beta chains in this list originate from one sample, sequenced in a study of blood T cell repertoires in COVID-19. Some clones are missing from TCRdb's copy, which holds only in-frame ones; the method was immunoSEQ multiplex PCR. The sample lists tens of thousands of clones, 80% to 90% occurring once. Sequences were obtained from peripheral blood. All receptors come from a man in his sixties with active COVID-19.

The chain employs TRBV6-1 and TRBJ2-1; TRBD2 might be the D (6 bases). This CDR3 contains 18 residues. From germline, CDR1 is MNHNS and CDR2 SASEGT. V was clipped by 3 bases and J by 10 bases, with 28 bases between them. The CDR3 here is CASSEPRDRFGWGEEQFF. The CDR3 DNA follows: TGTGCCAGCAGTGAGCCCCGGGACCGATTCGGTTGGGGGGAAGAGCAGTTCTTC.

The chain has TRBV5-8 and TRBJ2-1; 11 bases match TRBD2. CDR1 and CDR2 (germline): SGHTS, YDEGEE. J was trimmed by 12 bases and V by 1 base; bases with no gene match: 9. The CDR3 extends over 15 amino acids. CDR3 in DNA: TGTGCCAGCAGCTTGAAACCCTTAGCGGGAGGGGGGCAGTTCTTC. Translating gives CASSLKPLAGGGQFF.

The chain couples TRBV6-5 to TRBJ1-1; 8 nucleotides match TRBD1. Trimming at V came to 7 bases and at J to 3 bases, leaving 7 bases not matched to a gene. This CDR3 has 14 residues. Germline V gene sequence: CDR1 MNHEY, CDR2 SVGAGI. The chain's CDR3 is CASNLDRGDTEAFF. CDR3 DNA sequence: TGTGCCAGCAACCTCGACAGGGGAGACACTGAAGCTTTCTTT.

As to this clone: The germline gene is not matched at one end of the junction; a read error may be the cause. The chain couples TRBV3-1 (or the pseudogene TRBV3-2) to TRBJ1-2; D not certain. Germline V gives CDR1 LGHDT, CDR2 YNNKEL (reference sequence). The CDR3 spans 13 residues. The CDR3 sequence: CTSSPRGFYGYTF. CDR3 nucleotides: TGTACCAGCAGCCCCCGGGGTTTCTATGGCTACACCTTC.

The genes are TRBV9 and TRBJ2-7, with 7 bases lining up with TRBD2. Germline CDR1 reads SGDLS; CDR2 reads YYNGEE. The CDR3 is 16 residues long. The J segment lost 0 bases and the V segment lost 4 bases, leaving 10 bases of the junction unmatched. The DNA of the CDR3 is TGTGCCAGCAGCCTAGAGGGCGGGAGCTACTCCTACGAGCAGTACTTC. Its protein is CASSLEGGSYSYEQYF.

The chain combines TRBV27 with TRBJ1-2; perhaps TRBD1 as D (6 bases). The germline V and J ends were trimmed by 4 bases and 1 base, with 13 bases remaining between them. The CDR3 covers 15 residues. The germline V gene has CDR1 MNHEY and CDR2 SMNVEV (reference sequence). The CDR3 bases are TGTGCCAGCAGTTCGTTGGACAGTTTTAACTATGGCTACACCTTC. Amino acid sequence: CASSSLDSFNYGYTF.

This rearrangement joins TRBV19 to TRBJ2-1, with TRBD1 matching 7 bases. CDR1 LNHDA and CDR2 SQIVND come from the germline V gene (reference sequence). CDR3 length: 11 amino acids. V trimming: 5 bases; J trimming: 10 bases; junction bases outside the gene matches: 2. CDR3 sequence (DNA): TGTGCCAGTAGTGCGGACAGGGAGCAGTTCTTC. Translation: CASSADREQFF.

The CDR3 DNA follows: TGTGCCAGCAGACAGGACGTCGGGGAGCTGTTTTTT. It yields the protein CASRQDVGELFF. This chain links TRBV2 with TRBJ2-2; D may be TRBD1 (5 bases). Germline V CDR1 and CDR2: SNHLY, FYNNEI. The CDR3 sequence is 12 residues long. The V gene lost 6 bases and the J gene lost 7 bases, with 9 bases spanning the gap.

The V gene is TRBV15, the J gene TRBJ1-5, with 10 bases that match TRBD1. Trimming cost V 3 bases and J 6 bases; bases outside gene matches: 8. The length of the CDR3 is 16 residues. Per the germline V gene, CDR1 is LNHNV and CDR2 is YYDKDF (reference sequence). The CDR3 is CATSSPDRGLSQPQHF. CDR3 coding DNA: TGTGCCACCAGCAGCCCGGACAGGGGGTTAAGTCAGCCCCAGCATTTT.

The chain carries TRBV19 and TRBJ2-1; the D gene is possibly TRBD2 (7 bases). Between the trimmed V and J ends, which lost 10 bases and 8 bases, there was a span of 21 bases. Germline loops: CDR1 LNHDA, CDR2 SQIVND (reference sequence). The CDR3 has 14 amino acids. CDR3 DNA: TGTGCCACCGGGGTACGGGGGGCGAGGGATGAGCAGTTCTTC. Protein: CATGVRGARDEQFF.

Only one count was recorded for this clone. The rearrangement joins TRBV4-3 to TRBJ2-3; the D gene is possibly TRBD1 (5 bases). The CDR3 spans 14 residues. From germline, CDR1 is LGHNA and CDR2 YSLEER. With 1 base removed from V and 4 bases from J, the gap between germline ends came to 9 bases. The CDR3 bases are TGCGCCAGCAGCCAAGTAAGGGGCCCAGATACGCAGTATTTT. Protein sequence: CASSQVRGPDTQYF.

This chain uses TRBV12-3 or TRBV12-4 with TRBJ1-3, with D unresolved. The CDR3 contains 12 residues. With 6 bases removed from V and 4 bases from J, the gap between germline ends came to 7 bases. Written as DNA, the CDR3 is TGTGCCAGCAGCCTAATCGGAAACACCATATATTTT. It specifies CASSLIGNTIYF.

The chain employs TRBV7-3 and TRBJ2-3; a weak D match, TRBD2 (6 bases). The CDR3 is 17 amino acids. Germline assignment: CDR1 SGHTA and CDR2 FQGTGA. Trimming shortened V by 2 bases and J by 6 bases, and 21 bases separated the two germline ends. The CDR3 region is CASSLRGWGTAGDTQYF. CDR3 sequence (DNA): TGTGCCAGCAGCTTACGCGGTTGGGGTACTGCGGGGGATACGCAGTATTTT.

The chain is built from TRBV18 and TRBJ2-2; possible D gene TRBD2, 6 bases. In germline, CDR1 is KGHSH, CDR2 LQKENI. The ends were cut back, 1 base at V and 1 base at J, with 10 bases in the middle. CDR3 length: 16 residues. CDR3 sequence: CASSPLPSVNTGELFF. DNA of the CDR3: TGTGCCAGCTCACCACTTCCTAGCGTGAACACCGGGGAGCTGTTTTTT.

The gene calls are TRBV5-5 and TRBJ2-5, with 7 positions matching TRBD1. This CDR3 region has 15 residues. V was pared by 6 bases and J by 1 base, with 9 bases of the junction left unmatched. Germline CDR1 is SGHKS and CDR2 is YYEKEE (reference sequence). The CDR3 spells CASTSQGQLQETQYF. In DNA form, the CDR3 reads TGTGCCAGCACCTCTCAGGGACAGCTCCAAGAGACCCAGTACTTC.

This chain links TRBV24-1 with TRBJ2-2; 10 bases align to TRBD1. J lost 4 bases, V lost 4 bases, and 5 bases had no gene match. Germline CDR1 reads KGHDR; CDR2 reads SFDVKD. The CDR3 is 16 residues long. In nucleotides, the CDR3 is TGTGCCACCAGTGAGTCCGGGACAGGGGCCACCGGGGAGCTGTTTTTT. This gives the protein CATSESGTGATGELFF.

V is TRBV7-2 and J is TRBJ2-5; 11 bases match TRBD1. The DNA end lines up better with TRBJ2-7; the J call may be wrong. The CDR3 covers 16 residues. Germline CDR1 SGHTA, CDR2 FQGNSA. The CDR3 DNA reads as TGTGCCAGCAGCTTACCCGGGGGACAGGGGGTCTACGAGCAGTACTTC. Translated: CASSLPGGQGVYEQYF.

The chain couples TRBV6-6 to TRBJ2-7; D possibly corresponds to TRBD1 (6 bases). V was cut by 1 base and J by 3 bases, with 10 bases left in between. There are 14 residues in the CDR3. From germline, CDR1 is MNHNY and CDR2 SVGAGI (reference sequence). DNA of the CDR3: TGTGCCAGCAGTTACTTGGGGGCCCACTACGAGCAGTACTTC. Translation: CASSYLGAHYEQYF.

As to this clone: A read error may produce the germline difference seen at one junction end. V is TRBV7-7 and J is TRBJ2-5; TRBD2 aligns across 14 bases. Germline V gene sequence: CDR1 SSHAT, CDR2 FNYEAQ (reference sequence). The CDR3 is 15 amino acids. The CDR3 DNA follows: TGTGCTAGCAGCTCGGGACTAGCGGGAGCCGAGACCCAGTACTTC. Encoded protein: CASSSGLAGAETQYF.

The chain combines TRBV9 with TRBJ2-2, with TRBD2 matching 15 bases. J was trimmed by 0 bases and V by 0 bases; bases with no gene match: 3. The CDR3 contains 19 residues. Germline CDR1 is SGDLS and CDR2 is YYNGEE. This CDR3 reads CASSVAGTSGGPNTGELFF. As DNA, the CDR3 is TGTGCCAGCAGCGTAGCCGGGACTAGCGGGGGGCCGAACACCGGGGAGCTGTTTTTT.

This clone occurred a few times. The chain combines TRBV9 with TRBJ1-3; D gene uncertain. V lost 4 bases and J lost 2, with 13 bases in between. The CDR3 runs to 15 residues. Germline V CDR1 and CDR2: SGDLS, YYNGEE. The CDR3 spells CASSQTREAGNTIYF. The CDR3 DNA sequence: TGTGCCAGCAGCCAAACCCGGGAGGCTGGAAACACCATATATTTT. The variable domain in full, with the rest retrieved from reference TRBV9 and TRBJ1-3, is DSGVTQTPKHLITATGQRVTLRCSPRSGDLSVYWYQQSLDQGLQFLIQYYNGEERAKGNILERFSAQQFPDLHSELNLSSLELGDSALYFCASSQTREAGNTIYFGEGSWLTVV.

This chain joins TRBV5-1 and TRBJ1-4, with 9 bases matching TRBD1. CDR3 length equals 16 residues. The trim removed 0 bases at V and 5 bases at J, leaving 5 bases unmatched. Germline CDR1 reads SGHRS; CDR2 reads YFSETQ. CDR3 loop: CASSLEGTGQNEKLFF. DNA for the CDR3: TGCGCCAGCAGCTTGGAGGGGACAGGGCAGAATGAAAAACTGTTTTTT.

This chain joins TRBV4-1 and TRBJ2-4, with D possibly being TRBD2 (7 bases). Trimming removed 0 bases from V and 6 bases from J, with 15 bases in between. The V gene's germline CDR1 is MGHRA and CDR2 YSYEKL. CDR3 size: 16 residues. CDR3: CASSQDAQGGRNIQYF. CDR3 nucleotide sequence: TGCGCCAGCAGCCAAGATGCACAGGGAGGGAGAAACATTCAGTACTTC.

V is TRBV13 and J is TRBJ2-1; 9 bases fit TRBD1. The CDR3 runs to 16 residues. Germline V lookup: CDR1 PRHDT, CDR2 FYEKMQ (reference sequence). The trim removed 5 bases at V and 3 bases at J, leaving 8 bases unmatched. The CDR3 is CASSDWDRAIYNEQFF. The CDR3 DNA reads TGTGCCAGCAGCGACTGGGACAGGGCTATCTACAATGAGCAGTTCTTC.